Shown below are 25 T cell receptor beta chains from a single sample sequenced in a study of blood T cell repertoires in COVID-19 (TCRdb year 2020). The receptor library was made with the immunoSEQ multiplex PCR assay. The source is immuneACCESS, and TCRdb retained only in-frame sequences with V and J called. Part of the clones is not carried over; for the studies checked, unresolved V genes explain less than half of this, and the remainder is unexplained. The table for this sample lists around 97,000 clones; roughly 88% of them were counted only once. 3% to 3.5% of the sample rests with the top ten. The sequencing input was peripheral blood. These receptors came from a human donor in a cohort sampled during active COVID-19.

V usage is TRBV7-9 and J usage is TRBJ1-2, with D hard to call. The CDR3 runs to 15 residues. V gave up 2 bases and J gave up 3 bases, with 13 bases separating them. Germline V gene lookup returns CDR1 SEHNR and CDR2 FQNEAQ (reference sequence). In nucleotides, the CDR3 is TGTGCCAGCAGCTTAAGGCCTAGGGAGGACTATGGCTACACCTTC. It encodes CASSLRPREDYGYTF.

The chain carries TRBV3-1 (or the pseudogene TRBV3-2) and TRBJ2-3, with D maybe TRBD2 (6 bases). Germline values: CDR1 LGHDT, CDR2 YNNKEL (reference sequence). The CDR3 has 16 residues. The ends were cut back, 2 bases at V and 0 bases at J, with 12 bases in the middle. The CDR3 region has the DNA TGTGCCAGCAGCCAACCCCTAGCGCAGAGCACAGATACGCAGTATTTT. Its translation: CASSQPLAQSTDTQYF.

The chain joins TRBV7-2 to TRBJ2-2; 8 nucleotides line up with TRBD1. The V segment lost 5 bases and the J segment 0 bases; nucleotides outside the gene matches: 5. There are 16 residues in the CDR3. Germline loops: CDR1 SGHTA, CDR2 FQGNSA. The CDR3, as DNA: TGTGCCAGCAGCCACCGGACAGGGCCGAACACCGGGGAGCTGTTTTTT. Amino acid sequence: CASSHRTGPNTGELFF.

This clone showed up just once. The CDR3 DNA sequence: TGCGCCAGCAGCCACCTTACTAGCGGCGAGAATGAGCAGTTCTTC. Amino acid sequence: CASSHLTSGENEQFF. The rearrangement joins TRBV4-1 to TRBJ2-1; 8 nucleotides align to TRBD2. After removal of 3 bases from V and 7 bases from J, the junction contained 8 bases not matched to a gene. CDR3 size: 15 residues. Germline V lookup: CDR1 MGHRA, CDR2 YSYEKL.

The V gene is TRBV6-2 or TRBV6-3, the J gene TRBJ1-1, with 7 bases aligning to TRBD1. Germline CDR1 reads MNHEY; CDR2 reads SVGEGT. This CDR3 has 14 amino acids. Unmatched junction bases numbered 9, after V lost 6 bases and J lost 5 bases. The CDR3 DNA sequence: TGTGCCAGCAGCCCCCAGGGGGTGAGGACTGAAGCTTTCTTT. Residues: CASSPQGVRTEAFF.

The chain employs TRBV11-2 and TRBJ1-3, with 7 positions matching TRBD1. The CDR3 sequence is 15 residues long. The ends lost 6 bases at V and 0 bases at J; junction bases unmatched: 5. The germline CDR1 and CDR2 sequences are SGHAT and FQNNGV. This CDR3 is CASSFTGVSGNTIYF. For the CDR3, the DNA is TGTGCCAGCAGTTTTACAGGGGTCTCTGGAAACACCATATATTTT.

The CDR3 protein is CASSLSTDTNYGYTF. As DNA, the CDR3 is TGTGCCAGCAGCTTATCAACAGACACTAACTATGGCTACACCTTC. The gene calls are TRBV7-2 and TRBJ1-2; D gene uncertain. This CDR3 contains 15 residues. Per germline, CDR1 SGHTA and CDR2 FQGNSA. V was cut by 2 bases and J by 0 bases, with 10 bases left in between.

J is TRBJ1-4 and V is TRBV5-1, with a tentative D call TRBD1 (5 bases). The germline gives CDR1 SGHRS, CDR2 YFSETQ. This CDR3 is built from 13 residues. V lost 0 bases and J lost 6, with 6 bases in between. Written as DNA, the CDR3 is TGCGCCAGCAGCTTGGACAGGCATGAAAAACTGTTTTTT. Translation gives CASSLDRHEKLFF.

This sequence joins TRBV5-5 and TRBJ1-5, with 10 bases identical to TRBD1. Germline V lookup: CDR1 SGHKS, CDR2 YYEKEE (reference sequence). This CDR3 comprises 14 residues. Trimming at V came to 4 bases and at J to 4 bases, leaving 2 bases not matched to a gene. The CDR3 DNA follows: TGTGCCAGCAGCCGGGACAGGGGAAATCAGCCCCAGCATTTT. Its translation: CASSRDRGNQPQHF.

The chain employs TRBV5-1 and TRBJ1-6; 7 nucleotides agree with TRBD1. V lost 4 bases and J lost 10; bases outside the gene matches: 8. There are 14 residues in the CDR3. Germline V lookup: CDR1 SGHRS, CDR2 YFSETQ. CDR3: CASSRTGEGSPLHF. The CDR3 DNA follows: TGCGCCAGCAGCCGCACAGGGGAAGGGTCACCCCTCCACTTT.

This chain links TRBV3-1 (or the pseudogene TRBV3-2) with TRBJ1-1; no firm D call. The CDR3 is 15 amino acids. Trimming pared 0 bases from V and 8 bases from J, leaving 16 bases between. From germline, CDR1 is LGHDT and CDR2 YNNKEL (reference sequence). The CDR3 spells CASSQDSGPLGEAFF. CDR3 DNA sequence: TGTGCCAGCAGCCAAGACAGCGGGCCCCTGGGGGAAGCTTTCTTT.

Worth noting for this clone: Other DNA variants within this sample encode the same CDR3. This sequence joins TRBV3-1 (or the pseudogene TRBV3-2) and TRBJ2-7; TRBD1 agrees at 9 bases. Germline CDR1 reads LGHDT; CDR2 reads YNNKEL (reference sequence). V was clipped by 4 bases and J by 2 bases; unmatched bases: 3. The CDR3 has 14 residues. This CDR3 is CASSPGQGPYEQYF. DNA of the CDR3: TGTGCCAGCAGCCCGGGACAGGGTCCCTACGAGCAGTACTTC.

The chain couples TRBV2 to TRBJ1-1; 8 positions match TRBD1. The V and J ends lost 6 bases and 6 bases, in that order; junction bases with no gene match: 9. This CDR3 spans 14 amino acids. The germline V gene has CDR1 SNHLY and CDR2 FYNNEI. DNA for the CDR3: TGTGCCAGCAGCCCCACAGGGGGTAGGCCTGAAGCTTTCTTT. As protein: CASSPTGGRPEAFF.

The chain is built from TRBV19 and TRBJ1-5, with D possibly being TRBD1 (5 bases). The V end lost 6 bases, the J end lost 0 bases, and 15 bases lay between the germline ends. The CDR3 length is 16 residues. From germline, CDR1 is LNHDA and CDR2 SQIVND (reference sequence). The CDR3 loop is CASRRGGKLSNQPQHF. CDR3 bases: TGTGCCAGTAGGAGGGGAGGAAAACTTAGCAATCAGCCCCAGCATTTT.

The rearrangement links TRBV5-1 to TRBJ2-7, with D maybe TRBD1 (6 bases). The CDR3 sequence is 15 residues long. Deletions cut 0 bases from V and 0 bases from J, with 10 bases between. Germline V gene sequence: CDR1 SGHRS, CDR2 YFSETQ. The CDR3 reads CASSLEGGVSYEQYF. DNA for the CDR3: TGCGCCAGCAGCTTGGAAGGGGGTGTCTCCTACGAGCAGTACTTC.

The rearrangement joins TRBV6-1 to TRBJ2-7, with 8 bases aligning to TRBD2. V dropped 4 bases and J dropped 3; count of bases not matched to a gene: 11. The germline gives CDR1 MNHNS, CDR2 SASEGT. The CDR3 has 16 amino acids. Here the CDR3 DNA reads TGTGCCAGCAGTGCCCCTCGGGGGGGGATAAGCTACGAGCAGTACTTC. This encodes CASSAPRGGISYEQYF.

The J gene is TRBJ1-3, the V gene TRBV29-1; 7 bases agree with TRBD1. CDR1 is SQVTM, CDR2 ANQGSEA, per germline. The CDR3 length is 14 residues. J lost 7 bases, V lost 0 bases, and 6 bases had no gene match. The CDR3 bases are TGCAGCGTTGAAGACAGGGGGATTGGGAACACCATATATTTT. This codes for CSVEDRGIGNTIYF.

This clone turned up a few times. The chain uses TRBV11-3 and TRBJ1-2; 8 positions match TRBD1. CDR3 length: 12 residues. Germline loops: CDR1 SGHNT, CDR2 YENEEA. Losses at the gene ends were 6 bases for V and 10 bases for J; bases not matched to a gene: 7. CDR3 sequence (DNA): TGTGCCAGCAGACAAAGGGACAGGTCCTACACCTTC. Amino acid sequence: CASRQRDRSYTF.

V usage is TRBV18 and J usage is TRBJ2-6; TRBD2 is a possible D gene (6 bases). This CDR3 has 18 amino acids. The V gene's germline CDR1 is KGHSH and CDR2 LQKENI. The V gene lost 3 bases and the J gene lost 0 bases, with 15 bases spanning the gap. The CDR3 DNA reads TGTGCCAGCTCACCGGGGAGGCAGGGTTACTCTGGGGCCAACGTCCTGACTTTC. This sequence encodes CASSPGRQGYSGANVLTF.

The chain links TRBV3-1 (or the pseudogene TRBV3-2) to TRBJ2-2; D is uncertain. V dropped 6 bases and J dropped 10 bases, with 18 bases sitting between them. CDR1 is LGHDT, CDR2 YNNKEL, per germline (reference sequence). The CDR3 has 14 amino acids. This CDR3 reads CASSPMLYSTELFF. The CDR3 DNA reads TGTGCCAGCAGTCCAATGCTTTATAGCACGGAGCTGTTTTTT.

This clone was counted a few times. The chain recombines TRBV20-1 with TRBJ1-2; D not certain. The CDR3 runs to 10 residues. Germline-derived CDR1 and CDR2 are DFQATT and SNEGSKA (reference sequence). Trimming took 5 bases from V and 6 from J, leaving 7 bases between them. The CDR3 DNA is TGCAGTGCTCAGGAGGATGGCTACACCTTC. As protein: CSAQEDGYTF.

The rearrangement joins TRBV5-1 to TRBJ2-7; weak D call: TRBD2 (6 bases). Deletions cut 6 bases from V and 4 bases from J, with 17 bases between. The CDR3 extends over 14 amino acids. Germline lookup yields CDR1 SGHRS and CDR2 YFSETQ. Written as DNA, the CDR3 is TGCGCCAGCAAGCCCCCCGGGAGTGGGTACGAGCAGTACTTC. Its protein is CASKPPGSGYEQYF. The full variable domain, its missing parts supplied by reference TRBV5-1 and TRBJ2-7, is KAGVTQTPRYLIKTRGQQVTLSCSPISGHRSVSWYQQTPGQGLQFLFEYFSETQRNKGNFPGRFSGRQFSNSRSEMNVSTLELGDSALYLCASKPPGSGYEQYFGPGTRLTVT.

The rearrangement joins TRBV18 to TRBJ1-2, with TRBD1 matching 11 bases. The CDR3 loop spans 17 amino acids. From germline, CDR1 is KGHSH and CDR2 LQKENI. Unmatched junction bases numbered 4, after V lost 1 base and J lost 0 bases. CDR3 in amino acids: CASSPQGQGASNYGYTF. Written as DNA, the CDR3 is TGTGCCAGCTCACCACAAGGACAGGGGGCCTCTAACTATGGCTACACCTTC.

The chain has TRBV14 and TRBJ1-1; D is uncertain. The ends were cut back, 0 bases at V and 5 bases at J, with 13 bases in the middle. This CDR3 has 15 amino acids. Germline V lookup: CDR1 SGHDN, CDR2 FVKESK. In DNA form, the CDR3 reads TGTGCCAGCAGCCAAGATCGGGGAAGAGGGACTGAAGCTTTCTTT. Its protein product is CASSQDRGRGTEAFF.

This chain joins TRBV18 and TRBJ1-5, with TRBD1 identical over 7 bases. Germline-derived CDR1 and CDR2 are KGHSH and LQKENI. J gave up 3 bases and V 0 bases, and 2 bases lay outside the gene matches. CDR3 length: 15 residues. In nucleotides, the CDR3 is TGTGCCAGCTCACCACCGACAGGGTACAATCAGCCCCAGCATTTT. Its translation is CASSPPTGYNQPQHF.